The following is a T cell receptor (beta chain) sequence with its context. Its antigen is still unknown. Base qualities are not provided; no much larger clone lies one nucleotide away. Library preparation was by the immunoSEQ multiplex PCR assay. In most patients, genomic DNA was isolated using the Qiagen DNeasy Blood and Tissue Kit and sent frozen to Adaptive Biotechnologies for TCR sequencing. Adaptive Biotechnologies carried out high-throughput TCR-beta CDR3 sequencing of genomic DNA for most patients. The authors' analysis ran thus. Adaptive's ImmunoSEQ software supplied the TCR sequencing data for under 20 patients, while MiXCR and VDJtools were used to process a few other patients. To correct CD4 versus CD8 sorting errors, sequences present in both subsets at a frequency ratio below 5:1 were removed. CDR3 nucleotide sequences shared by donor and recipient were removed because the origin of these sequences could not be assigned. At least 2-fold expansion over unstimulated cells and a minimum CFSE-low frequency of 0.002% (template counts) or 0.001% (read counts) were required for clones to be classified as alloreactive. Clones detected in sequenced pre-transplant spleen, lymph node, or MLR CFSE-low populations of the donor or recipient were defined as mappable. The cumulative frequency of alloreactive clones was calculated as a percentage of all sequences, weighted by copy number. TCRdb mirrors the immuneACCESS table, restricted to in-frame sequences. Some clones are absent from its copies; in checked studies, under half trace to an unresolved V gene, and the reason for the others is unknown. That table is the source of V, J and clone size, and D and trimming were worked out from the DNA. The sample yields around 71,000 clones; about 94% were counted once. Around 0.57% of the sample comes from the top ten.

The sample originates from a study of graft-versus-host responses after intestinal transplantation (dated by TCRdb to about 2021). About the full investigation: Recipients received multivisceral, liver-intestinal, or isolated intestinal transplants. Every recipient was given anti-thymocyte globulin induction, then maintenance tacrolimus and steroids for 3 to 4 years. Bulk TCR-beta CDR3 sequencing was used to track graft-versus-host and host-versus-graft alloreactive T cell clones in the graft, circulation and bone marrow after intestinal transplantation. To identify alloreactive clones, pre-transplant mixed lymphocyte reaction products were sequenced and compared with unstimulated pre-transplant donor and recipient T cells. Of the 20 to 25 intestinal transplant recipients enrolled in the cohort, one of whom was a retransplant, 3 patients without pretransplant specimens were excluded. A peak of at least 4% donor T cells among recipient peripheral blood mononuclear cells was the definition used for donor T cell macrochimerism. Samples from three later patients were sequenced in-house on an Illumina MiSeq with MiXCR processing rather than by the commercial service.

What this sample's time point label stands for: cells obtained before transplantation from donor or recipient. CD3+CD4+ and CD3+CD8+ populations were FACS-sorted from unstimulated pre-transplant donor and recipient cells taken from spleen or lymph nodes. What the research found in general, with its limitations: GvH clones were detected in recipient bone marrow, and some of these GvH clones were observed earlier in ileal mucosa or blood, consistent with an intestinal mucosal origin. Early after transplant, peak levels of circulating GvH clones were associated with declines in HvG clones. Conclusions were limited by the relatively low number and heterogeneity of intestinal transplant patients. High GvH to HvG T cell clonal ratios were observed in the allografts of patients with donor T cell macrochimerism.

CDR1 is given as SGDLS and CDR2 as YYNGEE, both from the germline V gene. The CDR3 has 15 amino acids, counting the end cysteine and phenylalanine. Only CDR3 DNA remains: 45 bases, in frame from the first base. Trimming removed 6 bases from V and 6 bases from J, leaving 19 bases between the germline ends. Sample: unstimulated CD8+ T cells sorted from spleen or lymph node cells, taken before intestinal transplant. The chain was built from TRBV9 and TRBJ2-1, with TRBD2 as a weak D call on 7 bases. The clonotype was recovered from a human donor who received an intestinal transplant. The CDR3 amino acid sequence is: CASTLSGTILNEQFF. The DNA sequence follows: TGTGCCAGCACCTTAAGCGGGACAATTCTCAATGAGCAGTTCTTC.